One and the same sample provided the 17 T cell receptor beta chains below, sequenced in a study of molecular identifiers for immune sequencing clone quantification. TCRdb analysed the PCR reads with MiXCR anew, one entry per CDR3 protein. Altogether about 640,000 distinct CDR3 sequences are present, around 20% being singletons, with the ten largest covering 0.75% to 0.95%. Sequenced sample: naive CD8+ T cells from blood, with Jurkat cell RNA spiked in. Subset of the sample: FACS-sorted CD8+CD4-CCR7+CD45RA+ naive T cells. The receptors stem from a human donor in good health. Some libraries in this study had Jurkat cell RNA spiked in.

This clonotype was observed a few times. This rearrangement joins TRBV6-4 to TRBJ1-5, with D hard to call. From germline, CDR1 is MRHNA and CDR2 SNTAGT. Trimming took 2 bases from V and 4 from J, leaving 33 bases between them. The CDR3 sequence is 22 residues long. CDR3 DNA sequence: TGTGCCAGCAGTGACCCGGAAGGTTGGTCAGCGGGTATCCTGAAAAAAAATCAGCCCCAGCATTTT. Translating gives CASSDPEGWSAGILKKNQPQHF.

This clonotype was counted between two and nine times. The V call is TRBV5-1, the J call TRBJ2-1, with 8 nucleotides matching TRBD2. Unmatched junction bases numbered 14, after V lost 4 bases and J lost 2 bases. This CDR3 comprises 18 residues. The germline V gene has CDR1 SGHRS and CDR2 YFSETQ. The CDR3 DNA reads TGCGCCAGCAGCCCGGAGGGCCCCAGCGGGAGTCCCTACAATGAGCAGTTCTTC. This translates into CASSPEGPSGSPYNEQFF.

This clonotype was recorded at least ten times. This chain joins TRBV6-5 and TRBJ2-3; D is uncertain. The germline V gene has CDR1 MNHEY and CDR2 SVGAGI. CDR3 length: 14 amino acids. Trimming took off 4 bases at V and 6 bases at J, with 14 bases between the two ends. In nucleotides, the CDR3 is TGTGCCAGCAGTTCCCTCGGCCGTCTGGATACGCAGTATTTT. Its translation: CASSSLGRLDTQYF.

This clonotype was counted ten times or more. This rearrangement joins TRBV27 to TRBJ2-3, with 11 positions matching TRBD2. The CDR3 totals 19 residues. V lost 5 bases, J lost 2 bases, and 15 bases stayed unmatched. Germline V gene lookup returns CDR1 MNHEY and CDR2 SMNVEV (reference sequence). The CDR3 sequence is CASSPQKSLAGDSTDTQYF. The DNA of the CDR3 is TGTGCCAGCAGTCCTCAAAAATCACTAGCGGGAGACTCCACAGATACGCAGTATTTT.

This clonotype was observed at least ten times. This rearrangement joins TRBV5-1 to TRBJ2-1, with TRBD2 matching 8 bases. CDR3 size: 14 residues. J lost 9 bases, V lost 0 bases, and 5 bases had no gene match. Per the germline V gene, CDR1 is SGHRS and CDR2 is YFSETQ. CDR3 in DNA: TGCGCCAGCAGCTTGGCGGCGGGGGGCGGTGAGCAGTTCTTC. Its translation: CASSLAAGGGEQFF.

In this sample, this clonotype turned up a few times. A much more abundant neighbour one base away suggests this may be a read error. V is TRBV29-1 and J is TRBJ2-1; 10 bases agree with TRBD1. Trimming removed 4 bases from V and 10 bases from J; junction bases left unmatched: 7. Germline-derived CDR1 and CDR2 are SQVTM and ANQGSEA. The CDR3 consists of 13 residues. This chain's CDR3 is CSVGTGGVEEQFF. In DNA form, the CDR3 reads TGCAGCGTTGGGACAGGGGGGGTGGAAGAGCAGTTCTTC.

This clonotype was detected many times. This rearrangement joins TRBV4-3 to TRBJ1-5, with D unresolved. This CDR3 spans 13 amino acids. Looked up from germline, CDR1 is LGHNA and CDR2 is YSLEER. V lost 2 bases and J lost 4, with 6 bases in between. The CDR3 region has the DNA TGCGCCAGCAGCCAATTCCGGAATCAGCCCCAGCATTTT. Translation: CASSQFRNQPQHF.

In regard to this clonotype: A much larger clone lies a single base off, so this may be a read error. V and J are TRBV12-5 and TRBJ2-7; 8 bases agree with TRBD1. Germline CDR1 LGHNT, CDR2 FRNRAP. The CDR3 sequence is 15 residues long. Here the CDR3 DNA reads TGTGCTAGTGGTTGGCTTGACAGGGGTTGCCGCGAGCAGCACTTC. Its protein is CASGWLDRGCREQHF.

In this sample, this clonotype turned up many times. The CDR3 protein is CATRKLHSTDTQYF. CDR3 DNA sequence: TGTGCCACCAGGAAACTTCATAGCACAGATACGCAGTATTTT. This chain links TRBV15 with TRBJ2-3, with unresolved D. Germline CDR1 reads LNHNV; CDR2 reads YYDKDF (reference sequence). Trimming removed 6 bases at V and 0 bases at J, with 10 bases between. The length of the CDR3 is 14 residues.

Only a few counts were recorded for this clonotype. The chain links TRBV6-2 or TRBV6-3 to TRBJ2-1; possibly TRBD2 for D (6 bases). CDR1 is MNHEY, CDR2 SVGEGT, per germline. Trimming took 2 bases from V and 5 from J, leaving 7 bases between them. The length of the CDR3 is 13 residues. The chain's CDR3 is CASSYGLHNEQFF. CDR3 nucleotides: TGTGCCAGCAGTTACGGACTACACAATGAGCAGTTCTTC.

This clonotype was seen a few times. CDR3 nucleotides: TGTGCCAGCAGCTTTCCGGACAGGGAAAGGGCTGGAAACACCATATATTTT. Amino acids: CASSFPDRERAGNTIYF. This chain links TRBV7-9 with TRBJ1-3; 8 bases align to TRBD1. The length of the CDR3 is 17 residues. V lost 3 bases, J lost 2 bases, and 9 bases stayed unmatched. Germline lookup yields CDR1 SEHNR and CDR2 FQNEAQ (reference sequence).

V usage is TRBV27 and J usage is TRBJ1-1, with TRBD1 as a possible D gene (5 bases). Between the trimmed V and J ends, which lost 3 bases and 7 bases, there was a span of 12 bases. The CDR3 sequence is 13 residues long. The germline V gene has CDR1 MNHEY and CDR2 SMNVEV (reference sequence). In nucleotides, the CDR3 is TGTGCCAGCAGTTTCCGGGCAGGGCTTGAAGCTTTCTTT. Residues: CASSFRAGLEAFF.

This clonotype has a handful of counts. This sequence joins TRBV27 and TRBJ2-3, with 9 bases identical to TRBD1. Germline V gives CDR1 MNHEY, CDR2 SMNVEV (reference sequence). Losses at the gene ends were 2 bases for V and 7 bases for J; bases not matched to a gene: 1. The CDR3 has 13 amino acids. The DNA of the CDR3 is TGTGCCAGCAGTTTAGACAGGGGGAATACGCAGTATTTT. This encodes CASSLDRGNTQYF.

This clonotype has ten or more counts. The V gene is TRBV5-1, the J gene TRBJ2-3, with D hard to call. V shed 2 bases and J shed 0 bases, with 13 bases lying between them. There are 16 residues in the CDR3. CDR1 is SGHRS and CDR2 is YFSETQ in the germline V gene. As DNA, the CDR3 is TGCGCCAGCAGCTTAGACCGGACGGCGAGCACAGATACGCAGTATTTT. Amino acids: CASSLDRTASTDTQYF.

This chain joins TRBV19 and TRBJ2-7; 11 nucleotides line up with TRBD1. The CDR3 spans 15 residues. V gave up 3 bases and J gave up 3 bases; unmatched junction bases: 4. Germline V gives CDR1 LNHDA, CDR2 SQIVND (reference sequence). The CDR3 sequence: CASSIGQGAHYEQYF. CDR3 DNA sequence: TGTGCCAGTAGTATTGGACAGGGGGCCCACTACGAGCAGTACTTC.

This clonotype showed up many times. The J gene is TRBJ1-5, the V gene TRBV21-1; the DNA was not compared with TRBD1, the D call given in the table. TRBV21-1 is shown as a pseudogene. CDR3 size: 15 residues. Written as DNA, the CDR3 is TGTGCCAGCAGCAACAGGGGCAGGGGGAATCAGCCCCAGCATTTT. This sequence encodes CASSNRGRGNQPQHF.

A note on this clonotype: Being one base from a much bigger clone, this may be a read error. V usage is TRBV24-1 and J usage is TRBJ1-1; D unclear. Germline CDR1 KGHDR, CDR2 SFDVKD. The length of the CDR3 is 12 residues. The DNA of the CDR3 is TGTGCCGCCAGTGATTTCTCAGGTGAAGCTTTCTTT. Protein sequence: CAASDFSGEAFF.